This entry describes one T cell receptor beta chain. This clonotype was seen ten or more times. This receptor's antigen is unknown. No per-base quality is available; no much larger clone lies one base away. This specimen comes from a study of T cells in Graves' hyperthyroidism and ophthalmopathy (dated 2019 in TCRdb). About the investigation overall: Peripheral blood samples were taken at the time of initial diagnosis, prior to any treatment. TCR V-J signatures able to tell the groups apart were searched for in a discovery cohort of some 100 patients, of whom roughly 42 had Graves' ophthalmopathy and 57 had stable Graves' hyperthyroidism. Whether ophthalmopathy could be predicted prospectively was tested in an independent validation cohort made up of roughly 20 hyperthyroidism patients plus 17 patients who later progressed to ophthalmopathy. For training and testing, the approximately 97 patients in the discovery cohort were randomly divided in a 7:3 ratio. In more than 5 Graves' hyperthyroidism patients, the study also compared T-cell repertoires from thyroid tissue with T-cell repertoires from blood. Once sampling was done, hyperthyroidism patients were given methimazole at a starting dose of 30 mg daily, whereas ophthalmopathy patients were given high-dose intravenous methylprednisolone. The paper reports TCR Vbeta CDR3 sequencing of about 140 peripheral blood samples: around 45 ophthalmopathy, some 80 hyperthyroidism and approximately 17 progressor patients. Overall results and qualifications from the work: In validation, the model predicted progression to ophthalmopathy with approximately 71% sensitivity and approximately 74% specificity, a median of approximately 6.5 months before onset. A 13 V-J signature model separated ophthalmopathy from stable hyperthyroidism, with about 88% sensitivity and about 81% specificity in cross-validation and 80%/75% in testing. Sample size was not statistically predetermined, and investigators were not blinded to group allocation. Blood samples also contained most of the expanded thyroid clonotypes (frequency above 0.001), which suggests that blood repertoires may reflect thyroid immune responses.

Stable Graves' hyperthyroidism was defined as the absence of progression to ophthalmopathy over 18 months of follow-up. Hyperthyroidism patients were newly diagnosed, with disease duration under 2 months, and aged 18 to 65 years. Exclusion was applied to patients with uncontrolled infections, other autoimmune diseases, pregnancy or lactation. Clinical symptoms, serum thyroxine and TRAb, thyroid ultrasound, and orbital computed tomography formed the basis for the diagnoses. Ficoll-Paque density gradient centrifugation was used to isolate PBMCs from around 10 ml of fresh peripheral blood. Trizol reagent was used to extract total RNA, and RNA quality was then checked on an Agilent 2100 Bioanalyzer. Amplification of TCR beta CDR3 regions was carried out from RNA transcripts. For the first round of RT-PCR on the TCR CDR3, the HTBI primer set was used together with the Qiagen OneStep RT-PCR kit. The libraries were constructed in a second round of multiplex PCR and then size-selected and purified. The libraries were sequenced on an Illumina HiSeq2000 using paired-end 100 bp reads. As for how the authors treated the data: SOAPnuke was used to process the raw data, throwing out any read that contained adapters or uncalled bases, had a mean Phred below 15, or lacked an exact constant-primer or identifier match. COPE v1.2.5 was used to merge high-quality paired reads, and clonotypes were defined as unique nucleotide sequences. MiTCR v1.1 was used to align clonotypes to the IMGT TRBV, TRBD and TRBJ reference segments. The analysis included only V-J combinations with a frequency above 0.0001, which together covered around 99% of the repertoires. A TCS score was defined as the ratio between F50 (clonal expansion) and ExV (chaos), using BLOSUM62-based TCRdist between CDR3 peptides within each V-J. Welch's t-statistics and random forest reduced 500 to 550 V-J features to 13, which were used in a naive Bayes classifier (R e1071). The public sequencing data were trimmed at Q25 with fastp and processed into clonotypes with MiXCR by TCRdb, which kept only in-frame beta chains. Rows merge per CDR3 protein into single entries with the most common DNA and genes. The V and J calls and clone size are TCRdb's, not the authors'. This sample lists some 770,000 distinct CDR3 sequences; 15% to 20% were detected once. Jointly, the top ten make up approximately 8.4% of the sample.

The sequencing input was blood. This receptor was taken from a man younger than 30 with Graves' hyperthyroidism.

The sequenced DNA is TGTGCCCGAAGGGACAGGGGGGTAACTGAAGCTTTCTTT. The resulting protein is CARRDRGVTEAFF. Recombination connected TRBV19 to TRBJ1-1; TRBD1 matches 11 bases in the middle. V lost 11 bases and J lost 5 bases, and the count of bases not matched to a germline gene is 7. The CDR3 covers 13 residues, taking in both the cysteine and the phenylalanine. The entry retains the CDR3 DNA only, 39 bases that are in frame from base 1. The germline V gene (reference sequence) yields LNHDA for CDR1 and SQIVND for CDR2.